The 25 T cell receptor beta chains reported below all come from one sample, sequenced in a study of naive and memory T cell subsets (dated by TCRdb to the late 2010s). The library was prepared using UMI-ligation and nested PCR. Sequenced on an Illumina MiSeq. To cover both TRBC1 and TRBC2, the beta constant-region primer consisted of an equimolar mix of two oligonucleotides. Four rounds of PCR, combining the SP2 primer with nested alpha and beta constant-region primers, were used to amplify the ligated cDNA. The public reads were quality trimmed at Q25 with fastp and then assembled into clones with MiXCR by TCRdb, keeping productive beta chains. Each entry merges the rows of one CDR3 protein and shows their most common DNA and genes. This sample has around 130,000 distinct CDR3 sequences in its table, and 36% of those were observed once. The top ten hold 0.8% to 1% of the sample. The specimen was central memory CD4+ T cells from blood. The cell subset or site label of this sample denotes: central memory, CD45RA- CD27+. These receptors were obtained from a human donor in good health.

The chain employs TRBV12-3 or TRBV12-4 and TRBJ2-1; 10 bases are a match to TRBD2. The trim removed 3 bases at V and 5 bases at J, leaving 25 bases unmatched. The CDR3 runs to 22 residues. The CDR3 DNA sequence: TGTGCCAGCAGTTTGTCCGGACTAGCGGTTTCGGTTGAGGCCCTTCCCGACAATGAGCAGTTCTTC. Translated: CASSLSGLAVSVEALPDNEQFF.

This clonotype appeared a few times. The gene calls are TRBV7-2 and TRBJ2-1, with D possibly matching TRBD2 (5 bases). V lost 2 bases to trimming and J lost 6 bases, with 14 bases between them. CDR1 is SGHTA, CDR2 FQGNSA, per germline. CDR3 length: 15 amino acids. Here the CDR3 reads CASSLFLGRANEQFF. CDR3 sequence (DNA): TGTGCCAGCAGCTTATTCCTGGGGAGAGCCAATGAGCAGTTCTTC. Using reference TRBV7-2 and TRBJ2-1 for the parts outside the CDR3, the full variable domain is GAGVSQSPSNKVTEKGKDVELRCDPISGHTALYWYRQSLGQGLEFLIYFQGNSAPDKSGLPSDRFSAERTGGSVSTLTIQRTQQEDSAVYLCASSLFLGRANEQFFGPGTRLTVL.

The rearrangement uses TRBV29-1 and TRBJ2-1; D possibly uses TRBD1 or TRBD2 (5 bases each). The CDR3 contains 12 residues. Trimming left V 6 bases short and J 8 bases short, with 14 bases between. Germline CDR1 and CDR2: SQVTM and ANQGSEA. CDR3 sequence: CSVVPGRDEQFF. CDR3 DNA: TGCAGCGTGGTACCGGGGCGGGATGAGCAGTTCTTC.

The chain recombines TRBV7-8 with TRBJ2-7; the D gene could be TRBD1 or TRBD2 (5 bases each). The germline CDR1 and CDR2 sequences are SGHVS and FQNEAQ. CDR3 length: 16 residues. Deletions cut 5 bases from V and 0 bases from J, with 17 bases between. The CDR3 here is CASSRPRDALSYEQYF. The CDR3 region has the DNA TGTGCCAGCAGCCGACCCCGGGACGCTCTCTCCTACGAGCAGTACTTC.

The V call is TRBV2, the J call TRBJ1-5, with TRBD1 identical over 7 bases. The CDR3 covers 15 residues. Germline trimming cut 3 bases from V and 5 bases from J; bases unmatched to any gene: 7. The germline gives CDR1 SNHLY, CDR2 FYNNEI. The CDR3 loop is CASSEKGARDQPQHF. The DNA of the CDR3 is TGTGCCAGCAGTGAGAAGGGGGCGCGGGATCAGCCCCAGCATTTT.

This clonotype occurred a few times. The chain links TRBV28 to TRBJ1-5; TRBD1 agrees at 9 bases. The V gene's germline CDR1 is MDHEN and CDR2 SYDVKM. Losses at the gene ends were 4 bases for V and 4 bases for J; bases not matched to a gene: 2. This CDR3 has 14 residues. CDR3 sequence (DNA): TGTGCCAGCAGTTACGGGACAGGGAATCAGCCCCAGCATTTT. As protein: CASSYGTGNQPQHF.

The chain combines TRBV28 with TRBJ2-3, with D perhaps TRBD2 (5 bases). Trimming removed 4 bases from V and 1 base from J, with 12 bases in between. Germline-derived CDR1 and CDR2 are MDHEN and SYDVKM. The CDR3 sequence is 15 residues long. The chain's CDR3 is CASSSYRGGTDTQYF. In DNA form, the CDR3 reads TGTGCCAGCAGTTCATATCGGGGTGGCACAGATACGCAGTATTTT.

CDR3 in DNA: TGTGCCAGCAGGCCTCGCTCCGGGACAGGGGTTAATCAGCCCCAGCATTTT. Translated: CASRPRSGTGVNQPQHF. The chain employs TRBV27 and TRBJ1-5, with TRBD1 identical over 10 bases. The trim removed 6 bases at V and 4 bases at J, leaving 12 bases unmatched. The CDR3 has 17 residues. Germline V gives CDR1 MNHEY, CDR2 SMNVEV (reference sequence).

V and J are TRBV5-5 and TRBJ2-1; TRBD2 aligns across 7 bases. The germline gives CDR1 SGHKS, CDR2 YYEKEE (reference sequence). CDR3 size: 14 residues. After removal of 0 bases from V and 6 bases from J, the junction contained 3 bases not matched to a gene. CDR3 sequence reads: CASSLAGGGNEQFF. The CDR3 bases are TGTGCCAGCAGCTTGGCGGGAGGAGGCAATGAGCAGTTCTTC.

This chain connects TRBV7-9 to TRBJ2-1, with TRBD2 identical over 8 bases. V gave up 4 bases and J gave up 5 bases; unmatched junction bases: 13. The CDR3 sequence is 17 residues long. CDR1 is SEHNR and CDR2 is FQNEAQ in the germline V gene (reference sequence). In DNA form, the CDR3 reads TGTGCCAGCAGCTCCCGCGCTGCGGGCGGGAGGAACAATGAGCAGTTCTTC. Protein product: CASSSRAAGGRNNEQFF.

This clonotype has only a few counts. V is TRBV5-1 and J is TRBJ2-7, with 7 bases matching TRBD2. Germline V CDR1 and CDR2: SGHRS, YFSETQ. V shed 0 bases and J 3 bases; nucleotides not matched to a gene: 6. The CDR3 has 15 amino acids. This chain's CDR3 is CASSLAPLASYEQYF. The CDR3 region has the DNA TGCGCCAGCAGCTTGGCCCCACTAGCGAGCTACGAGCAGTACTTC.

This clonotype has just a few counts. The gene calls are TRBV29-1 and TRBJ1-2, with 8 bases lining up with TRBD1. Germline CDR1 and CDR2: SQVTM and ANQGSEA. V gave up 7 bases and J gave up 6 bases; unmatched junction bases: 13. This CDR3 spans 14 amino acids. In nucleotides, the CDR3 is TGCAGCGCGGAGATCAGGGGGCGCGGGGATGGCTACACCTTC. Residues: CSAEIRGRGDGYTF.

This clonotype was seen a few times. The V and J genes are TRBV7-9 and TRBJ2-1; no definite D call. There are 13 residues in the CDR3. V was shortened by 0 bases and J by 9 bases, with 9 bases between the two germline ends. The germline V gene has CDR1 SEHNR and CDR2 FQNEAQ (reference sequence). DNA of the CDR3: TGTGCCAGCAGCTTAGCGCCCGGGTTTGAGCAGTTCTTC. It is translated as CASSLAPGFEQFF.

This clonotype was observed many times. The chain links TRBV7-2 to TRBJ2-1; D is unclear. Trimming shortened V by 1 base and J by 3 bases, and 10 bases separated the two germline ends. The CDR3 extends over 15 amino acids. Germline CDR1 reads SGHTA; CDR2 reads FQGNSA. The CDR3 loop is CASSLVQDNYNEQFF. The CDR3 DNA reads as TGTGCCAGCAGCTTAGTCCAGGATAACTACAATGAGCAGTTCTTC.

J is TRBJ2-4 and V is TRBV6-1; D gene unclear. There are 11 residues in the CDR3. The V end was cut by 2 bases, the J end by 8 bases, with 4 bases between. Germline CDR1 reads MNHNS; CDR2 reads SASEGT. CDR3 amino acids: CASSERDIQYF. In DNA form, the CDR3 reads TGTGCCAGCAGTGAACGCGACATTCAGTACTTC.

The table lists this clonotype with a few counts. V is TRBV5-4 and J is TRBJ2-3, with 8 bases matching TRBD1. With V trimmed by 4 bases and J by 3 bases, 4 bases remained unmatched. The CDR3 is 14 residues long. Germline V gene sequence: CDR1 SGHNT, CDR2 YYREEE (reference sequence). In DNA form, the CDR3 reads TGTGCCAGCAGCCAACAGGGGGTAACAGATACGCAGTATTTT. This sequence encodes CASSQQGVTDTQYF.

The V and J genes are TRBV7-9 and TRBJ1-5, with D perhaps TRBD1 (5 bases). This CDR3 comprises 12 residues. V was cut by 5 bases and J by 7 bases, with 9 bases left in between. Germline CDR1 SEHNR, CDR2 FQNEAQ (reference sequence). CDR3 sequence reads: CASSLEGQPQHF. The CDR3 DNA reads TGTGCCAGCAGCCTCGAGGGGCAGCCCCAGCATTTT.

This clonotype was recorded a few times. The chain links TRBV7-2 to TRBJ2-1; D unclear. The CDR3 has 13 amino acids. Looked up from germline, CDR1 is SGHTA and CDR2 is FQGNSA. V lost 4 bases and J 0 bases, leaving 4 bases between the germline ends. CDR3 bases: TGTGCCAGCAGCTCCCTCTCCTACAATGAGCAGTTCTTC. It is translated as CASSSLSYNEQFF.

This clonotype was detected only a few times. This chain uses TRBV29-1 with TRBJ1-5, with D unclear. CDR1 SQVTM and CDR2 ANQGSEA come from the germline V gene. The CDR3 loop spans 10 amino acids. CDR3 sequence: CREGNQPQHF. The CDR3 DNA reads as TGCAGAGAAGGGAATCAGCCCCAGCATTTT.

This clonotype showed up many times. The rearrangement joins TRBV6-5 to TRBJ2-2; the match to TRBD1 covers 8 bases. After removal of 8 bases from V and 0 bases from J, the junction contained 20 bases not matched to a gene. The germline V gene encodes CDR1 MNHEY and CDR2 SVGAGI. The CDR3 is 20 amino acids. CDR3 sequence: CASVPSRDRLFSANTGELFF. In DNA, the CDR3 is TGTGCCAGCGTCCCAAGCCGGGACAGGCTGTTTTCGGCGAACACCGGGGAGCTGTTTTTT.

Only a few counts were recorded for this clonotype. The DNA of the CDR3 is TGTGCCAGTAGTATCGGGATGATCTATGGCTACACCTTC. Translating it yields CASSIGMIYGYTF. The chain combines TRBV19 with TRBJ1-2; D uncertain. V dropped 3 bases and J dropped 4 bases, with 9 bases sitting between them. Germline values: CDR1 LNHDA, CDR2 SQIVND (reference sequence). The CDR3 loop spans 13 amino acids.

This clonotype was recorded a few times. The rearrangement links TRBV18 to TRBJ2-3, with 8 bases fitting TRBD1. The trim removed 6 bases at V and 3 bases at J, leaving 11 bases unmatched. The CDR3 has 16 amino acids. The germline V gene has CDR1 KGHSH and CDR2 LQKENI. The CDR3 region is CASSPPSGGITDTQYF. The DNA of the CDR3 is TGTGCCAGCTCCCCTCCATCAGGGGGCATTACAGATACGCAGTATTTT.

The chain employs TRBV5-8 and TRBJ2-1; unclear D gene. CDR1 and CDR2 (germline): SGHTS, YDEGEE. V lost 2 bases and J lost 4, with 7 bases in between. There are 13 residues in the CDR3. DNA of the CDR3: TGTGCCAGCAGCTTCGGCAAGTACAATGAGCAGTTCTTC. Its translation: CASSFGKYNEQFF.

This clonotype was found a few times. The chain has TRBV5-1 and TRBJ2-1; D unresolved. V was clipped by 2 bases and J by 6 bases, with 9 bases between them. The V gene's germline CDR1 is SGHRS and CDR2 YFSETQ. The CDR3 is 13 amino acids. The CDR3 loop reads CASSFGGPNEQFF. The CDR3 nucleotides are TGCGCCAGCAGCTTCGGTGGTCCCAATGAGCAGTTCTTC.

The CDR3 region has the DNA TGTGCCAGCACCCCAAAGCGGCGGACTTACAATGAGCAGTTCTTC. It is translated as CASTPKRRTYNEQFF. The chain uses TRBV12-3 or TRBV12-4 and TRBJ2-1; D might be TRBD2 (5 bases). This CDR3 comprises 15 residues. The V end lost 7 bases, the J end lost 4 bases, and 17 bases lay between the germline ends.